Sequencing of this TCR beta chain was carried out in a study of cytomegalovirus exposure and HLA in healthy donors. This clone was picked up a small number of times. Antigen unknown. A multiplex PCR was run with 60 Vbeta primers and 13 Jbeta primers. As originally analysed: Later, 80 million or so unique TCR beta chains were counted in an analysis, and around 11 million of them were shared. The method was immunoSEQ multiplex PCR; TCRdb's version includes in-frame clones alone and lacks a portion of them. The DNA gave D and trimming, while V, J and clone size come from that table. The data hold around 150,000 clones, with 55% to 70% observed a single time. The study, taken as a whole, reports: As a later analysis showed, a missense DCLRE1C variant was linked to trimming of TCR beta V- and J-genes.

The CDR3 consists of 15 residues. CDR1 ENHRY and CDR2 SYGVKD come from the germline V gene. V lost 7 bases to trimming and J lost 3 bases; unmatched junction nucleotides: 10. The chain combines TRBV10-3 with TRBJ2-3; TRBD2 matches 7 bases. Sequenced: PBMCs. This receptor was taken from a woman aged 40 to 50 in good health and CMV-seropositive. CDR3 nucleotide sequence: TGTGCCATCAACCCAAGAGCGGGGACTACAGATACGCAGTATTTT. Protein: CAINPRAGTTDTQYF.